Listed below are T cell receptor beta chains from one sample, sequenced in a study of blood T cell repertoires in COVID-19. Method: immunoSEQ multiplex PCR; TCRdb's copy keeps in-frame clones and lacks some. The sample consists of about 240,000 clones, over 80% of them appearing once. Material: peripheral blood. These receptors came from a man aged 30 to 45 who had recovered from COVID-19. Both conserved end residues are part of each CDR3. A D gene is named only where the DNA matches it firmly. The listing skips clone size in some rows; elsewhere it reads once, few, many or a size class.

d_call: .
clone_size: .
j_call: TRBJ2-2
v_call: TRBV12-2
cdr3_aa: CARRVRTSGGAHGELFF
cdr3_nt: TGTGCAAGGCGCGTCCGGACTAGCGGGGGGGCCCACGGGGAGCTGTTTTTT

d_call: TRBD1
clone_size: .
j_call: TRBJ1-2
v_call: TRBV6-5
cdr3_aa: CASSSSYRQGDGYTF
cdr3_nt: TGTGCCAGCAGTTCCTCCTACCGACAGGGGGATGGCTACACCTTC

d_call: TRBD2
clone_size: .
j_call: TRBJ2-3
v_call: TRBV11-2
cdr3_aa: CASGITSGGAYTQYF
cdr3_nt: TGTGCCAGCGGTATAACTAGCGGGGGGGCTTATACGCAGTATTTT

d_call: TRBD1
clone_size: once
j_call: TRBJ2-2
v_call: TRBV4-1
cdr3_aa: CASSQDLRTGLNTGELFF
cdr3_nt: TGCGCCAGCAGCCAAGATCTTCGGACAGGGTTAAACACCGGGGAGCTGTTTTTT

d_call: TRBD1
clone_size: few
j_call: TRBJ2-3
v_call: TRBV5-1
cdr3_aa: CASSLQGASSTDTQYF
cdr3_nt: TGCGCCAGCAGCTTGCAGGGGGCCTCTAGCACAGATACGCAGTATTTT

d_call: TRBD1
clone_size: .
j_call: TRBJ1-2
v_call: TRBV3-1/TRBV3-2
cdr3_aa: CASSQVGQTYGYTF
cdr3_nt: TGTGCCAGCAGCCAAGTGGGACAGACCTATGGCTACACCTTC

d_call: .
clone_size: .
j_call: TRBJ1-2
v_call: TRBV2
cdr3_aa: CASSDWGQENGYTF
cdr3_nt: TGTGCCAGCAGTGACTGGGGACAAGAGAATGGCTACACCTTC

d_call: .
clone_size: .
j_call: TRBJ2-1
v_call: TRBV10-3
cdr3_aa: CAIRGTLNEQFF
cdr3_nt: TGTGCCATCAGAGGGACACTCAATGAGCAGTTCTTC

d_call: .
clone_size: .
j_call: TRBJ1-4
v_call: TRBV5-1
cdr3_aa: CASSWEGRNEKLFF
cdr3_nt: TGCGCCAGCAGCTGGGAGGGGAGGAATGAAAAACTGTTTTTT

d_call: TRBD1
clone_size: .
j_call: TRBJ1-2
v_call: TRBV5-1
cdr3_aa: CASSHSSGGYNYGYTF
cdr3_nt: TGCGCCAGCAGCCATTCATCAGGGGGGTATAACTATGGCTACACCTTC

d_call: TRBD1
clone_size: .
j_call: TRBJ1-1
v_call: TRBV19
cdr3_aa: CASSYGQGVTEAFF
cdr3_nt: TGTGCCAGTAGTTACGGACAGGGGGTCACTGAAGCTTTCTTT

d_call: TRBD2
clone_size: many
j_call: TRBJ2-3
v_call: TRBV6-4
cdr3_aa: CASSEKASGDTDTQYF
cdr3_nt: TGTGCCAGCAGTGAGAAAGCTAGCGGCGACACAGATACGCAGTATTTT

d_call: .
clone_size: .
j_call: TRBJ2-3
v_call: TRBV20-1
cdr3_aa: CSASRGGSSGDTQYF
cdr3_nt: TGCAGTGCTAGTAGGGGGGGCTCCTCGGGAGATACGCAGTATTTT

d_call: .
clone_size: few
j_call: TRBJ1-1
v_call: TRBV6-6
cdr3_aa: CASSQPSPGQGFTEAFF
cdr3_nt: TGTGCCAGCAGTCAGCCCAGCCCCGGCCAGGGGTTCACTGAAGCTTTCTTT

d_call: TRBD1
clone_size: .
j_call: TRBJ2-1
v_call: TRBV4-2
cdr3_aa: CASSPPLPGQLADEQFF
cdr3_nt: TGTGCCAGCAGCCCGCCACTGCCGGGACAGCTCGCCGATGAGCAGTTCTTC

d_call: .
clone_size: .
j_call: TRBJ1-5
v_call: TRBV6-5
cdr3_aa: CASREGNQPQHF
cdr3_nt: TGTGCCAGCAGGGAGGGGAATCAGCCCCAGCATTTT

d_call: TRBD1
clone_size: .
j_call: TRBJ2-1
v_call: TRBV4-1
cdr3_aa: CASSQNSGGRSNEQFF
cdr3_nt: TGCGCCAGCAGCCAAAATTCAGGGGGCCGGAGCAATGAGCAGTTCTTC

d_call: TRBD1
clone_size: few
j_call: TRBJ2-5
v_call: TRBV5-8
cdr3_aa: CASNRQGTETQYF
cdr3_nt: TGTGCCAGCAATCGACAGGGGACGGAGACCCAGTACTTC

d_call: .
clone_size: .
j_call: TRBJ2-2
v_call: TRBV10-3
cdr3_aa: CAISEDRDTGELFF
cdr3_nt: TGTGCCATCAGTGAGGACCGGGACACCGGGGAGCTGTTTTTT

d_call: .
clone_size: few
j_call: TRBJ1-5
v_call: TRBV7-3
cdr3_aa: CASSSEQGQPQHF
cdr3_nt: TGTGCCAGCAGCTCAGAACAGGGACAGCCCCAGCATTTT

d_call: .
clone_size: .
j_call: TRBJ2-5
v_call: TRBV5-1
cdr3_aa: CASSFTGDGETQYF
cdr3_nt: TGCGCCAGCAGCTTCACAGGAGATGGAGAGACCCAGTACTTC

d_call: TRBD2
clone_size: few
j_call: TRBJ2-3
v_call: TRBV6-1
cdr3_aa: CASSERSGGADTQYF
cdr3_nt: TGTGCCAGCAGTGAACGGAGCGGGGGGGCAGATACGCAGTATTTT

d_call: .
clone_size: .
j_call: TRBJ1-5
v_call: TRBV12-5
cdr3_aa: CASGLVPRFNQPQHF
cdr3_nt: TGTGCTAGTGGTTTGGTACCACGGTTCAATCAGCCCCAGCATTTT

d_call: .
clone_size: .
j_call: TRBJ2-1
v_call: TRBV7-2
cdr3_aa: CASSPNLNEQFF
cdr3_nt: TGTGCCAGCAGCCCAAACTTAAATGAGCAGTTCTTC

d_call: .
clone_size: .
j_call: TRBJ2-7
v_call: TRBV3-1/TRBV3-2
cdr3_aa: CASSMLGDEQYF
cdr3_nt: TGTGCCAGCAGTATGCTAGGGGACGAGCAGTACTTC

d_call: .
clone_size: .
j_call: TRBJ1-2
v_call: TRBV5-6
cdr3_aa: CASSLASRVASYTF
cdr3_nt: TGTGCCAGCAGCTTGGCTTCCAGGGTGGCAAGCTACACCTTC

d_call: .
clone_size: .
j_call: TRBJ2-5
v_call: TRBV28
cdr3_aa: CASPPLVGGLQETQYF
cdr3_nt: TGTGCCAGCCCGCCCCTAGTGGGGGGTTTACAAGAGACCCAGTACTTC

d_call: .
clone_size: .
j_call: TRBJ1-4
v_call: TRBV12-3/TRBV12-4
cdr3_aa: CASSLGNEKLFF
cdr3_nt: TGTGCCAGCAGTCTCGGTAATGAAAAACTGTTTTTT

d_call: .
clone_size: .
j_call: TRBJ1-1
v_call: TRBV19
cdr3_aa: CASSSSLLGNTEAFF
cdr3_nt: TGTGCCAGTAGTTCATCCTTACTTGGGAACACTGAAGCTTTCTTT

d_call: TRBD1
clone_size: .
j_call: TRBJ2-7
v_call: TRBV5-1
cdr3_aa: CASSLATSQTGAVYEQYF
cdr3_nt: TGCGCCAGCAGCTTGGCCACGTCCCAGACAGGGGCGGTCTACGAGCAGTACTTC

d_call: TRBD1
clone_size: .
j_call: TRBJ1-4
v_call: TRBV7-2
cdr3_aa: CASSRDRTEKLFF
cdr3_nt: TGTGCCAGCAGCCGGGACAGGACGGAAAAACTGTTTTTT

d_call: TRBD1
clone_size: .
j_call: TRBJ1-1
v_call: TRBV6-2/TRBV6-3
cdr3_aa: CASSYSRDRGPYTEAFF
cdr3_nt: TGTGCCAGCAGTTACTCGAGGGACAGGGGGCCTTACACTGAAGCTTTCTTT

d_call: .
clone_size: .
j_call: TRBJ2-5
v_call: TRBV7-9
cdr3_aa: CASSLYRGGGQETQYF
cdr3_nt: TGTGCCAGCAGCCTATACAGGGGGGGTGGCCAAGAGACCCAGTACTTC